These T cell receptor beta chains were read from a single sample in a study of early T cells in non-severe SARS-CoV-2 infection. TCRdb re-analysed the 5' RACE reads in MiXCR, keeping a single row per CDR3 protein. Of some 57,000 distinct CDR3 sequences listed, around 5.6% are singletons. The source material was whole blood. These TCRs come from an adult who was a healthcare worker with PCR-confirmed SARS-CoV-2 infection or an uninfected control (not recorded which). The CDR3 runs from the conserved cysteine through the conserved F or W. The D gene is left open where the match is weak. Clone size, where shown, is once, few, many, or a class for clones that have expanded.

length	D	size	J	V	CDR3	DNA
18	TRBD2	few	TRBJ2-5	TRBV3-1	CASSQESGLAGVQETQYF	TGTGCCAGCAGCCAAGAATCAGGACTAGCGGGGGTGCAAGAGACCCAGTACTTC
14	.	.	TRBJ1-3	TRBV3-1	CASSQGPTRNTIYF	TGTGCCAGCAGCCAAGGTCCCACCCGAAACACCATATATTTT
13	.	many	TRBJ2-7	TRBV15	CATSRDQGRGLSF	TGTGCCACCAGCAGAGATCAAGGCAGGGGTTTGAGCTTC
16	TRBD2	many	TRBJ2-3	TRBV20-1	CSARDSVGLFTDTQYF	TGCAGTGCTAGGGACTCCGTGGGACTATTCACAGATACGCAGTATTTT
18	TRBD1	many	TRBJ2-7	TRBV7-9	CASSLLRSGTGTFYEQYF	TGTGCCAGCAGCTTACTCCGTTCCGGGACAGGGACCTTCTACGAGCAGTACTTC
17	TRBD2	many	TRBJ2-2	TRBV11-3	CASSLDRLAGYTGELFF	TGTGCCAGCAGCTTAGATCGACTAGCGGGATACACCGGGGAGCTGTTTTTT
14	TRBD1	many	TRBJ1-2	TRBV12-3/TRBV12-4	CASSRPGGAEGYTF	TGTGCCAGCAGTCGACCAGGGGGCGCGGAGGGCTACACCTTC
17	TRBD2	few	TRBJ2-3	TRBV11-3	CASSSGLAGEVTDTQYF	TGTGCCAGCAGCTCAGGACTAGCGGGAGAGGTCACAGATACGCAGTATTTT
15	.	many	TRBJ1-3	TRBV7-9	CASSPSQGSGNTIYF	TGTGCCAGCAGCCCCTCCCAGGGCTCTGGAAACACCATATATTTT
16	.	many	TRBJ2-5	TRBV11-3	CASSPGGRQGKETQYF	TGTGCCAGCAGCCCCGGGGGTCGGCAGGGTAAAGAGACCCAGTACTTC
15	TRBD2	few	TRBJ2-5	TRBV30	CAWRAGLAGGETQYF	TGTGCCTGGAGGGCGGGACTAGCGGGGGGCGAAACCCAGTACTTC
17	.	.	TRBJ1-1	TRBV7-2	CASSVSSSHPLNTEAFF	TGTGCCAGCAGCGTGAGCAGCAGCCATCCCTTAAACACTGAAGCTTTCTTT
15	.	few	TRBJ2-3	TRBV7-2	CASSSETPLRGAQYF	TGTGCCAGCAGCTCAGAGACCCCGCTTCGAGGGGCGCAGTATTTT
13	.	few	TRBJ1-2	TRBV20-1	CSASAISGYGYTF	TGCAGTGCTAGTGCCATTTCGGGCTATGGCTACACCTTC
15	.	.	TRBJ1-1	TRBV7-2	CASRLAGGKNTEAFF	TGTGCCAGCCGCTTGGCTGGGGGGAAGAACACTGAAGCTTTCTTT
15	TRBD1	.	TRBJ1-5	TRBV11-2	CASSLAGGQLEAQHF	TGTGCCAGCAGCCTGGCGGGGGGACAGCTAGAGGCCCAGCATTTT
14	.	many	TRBJ2-3	TRBV27	CASWSRRDTDTQYF	TGTGCCAGCTGGAGTCGGCGGGACACAGATACGCAGTATTTT
17	.	many	TRBJ2-3	TRBV27	CASNLTPGGSSTDTQYF	TGTGCCAGCAATTTGACTCCCGGCGGGTCTAGCACAGATACGCAGTATTTT
18	TRBD2	many	TRBJ2-3	TRBV12-3/TRBV12-4	CASSSPSGLAGGPDTQYF	TGTGCCAGCAGTTCGCCGTCCGGACTAGCGGGGGGGCCAGATACGCAGTATTTT
13	.	few	TRBJ1-2	TRBV5-5	CASSLGREGGYTF	TGTGCCAGCAGCTTGGGAAGAGAGGGAGGCTACACCTTC
12	.	many	TRBJ1-3	TRBV29-1	CSAGDRDNTIYF	TGCAGCGCGGGGGACCGCGACAACACCATATATTTT
15	TRBD1	many	TRBJ2-7	TRBV4-3	CASSQRTGEPYEQYF	TGCGCCAGCAGCCAACGGACAGGGGAACCCTACGAGCAGTACTTC
12	.	medium-sized	TRBJ2-4	TRBV29-1	CSVEGGENIQYF	TGCAGCGTTGAAGGGGGAGAAAACATTCAGTACTTC
14	.	few	TRBJ1-4	TRBV20-1	CSAREREGWGKLFF	TGCAGTGCTAGAGAACGGGAAGGGTGGGGAAAACTGTTTTTT
12	.	many	TRBJ2-7	TRBV7-2	CASSRSSYEQYF	TGTGCCAGCAGCCGAAGCTCCTACGAGCAGTACTTC
14	TRBD2	many	TRBJ2-3	TRBV5-1	CASRASGGSDTQYF	TGCGCCAGCAGAGCTAGCGGGGGGTCGGATACGCAGTATTTT
15	.	many	TRBJ2-3	TRBV20-1	CSASRLSFAADTQYF	TGCAGTGCTAGCAGGCTCTCCTTCGCCGCAGATACGCAGTATTTT
15	TRBD2	many	TRBJ2-3	TRBV7-3	CASTLTGGPADTQYF	TGTGCCAGCACCCTCACGGGGGGGCCGGCAGATACGCAGTATTTT
15	TRBD1	few	TRBJ2-1	TRBV19	CARDSGTGRCNEQFF	TGTGCCAGGGATTCCGGGACAGGGCGGTGCAATGAGCAGTTCTTC
13	TRBD1	many	TRBJ2-7	TRBV20-1	CSAQQGAPDEQYF	TGCAGTGCTCAGCAGGGGGCTCCTGACGAGCAGTACTTC
16	.	few	TRBJ2-7	TRBV7-2	CASSLAQGVSSYEQYF	TGTGCCAGCAGCTTAGCGCAAGGCGTCTCATCCTACGAGCAGTACTTC
14	.	many	TRBJ2-1	TRBV7-3	CASSSGLSYNEQFF	TGTGCCAGCAGCTCCGGACTATCCTACAATGAGCAGTTCTTC
14	.	many	TRBJ1-3	TRBV7-7	CASSPLSSGNTIYF	TGTGCCAGCAGCCCATTGAGCTCTGGAAACACCATATATTTT
16	.	.	TRBJ2-3	TRBV4-2	CASSALDGGSTDTQYF	TGTGCCAGCAGCGCCCTGGACGGCGGTTCCACAGATACGCAGTATTTT
13	.	.	TRBJ2-1	TRBV7-2	CASSLVVGPEQFF	TGTGCCAGCAGCTTAGTGGTAGGTCCTGAGCAGTTCTTC
15	.	.	TRBJ2-7	TRBV29-1	CSVEAGRGDSYEQYF	TGCAGCGTTGAAGCAGGAAGGGGGGACTCCTACGAGCAGTACTTC
14	TRBD2	medium-sized	TRBJ2-7	TRBV24-1	CATSDLASGSWKYF	TGTGCCACCAGTGATTTGGCTAGCGGGAGTTGGAAGTACTTC
15	TRBD1	.	TRBJ1-1	TRBV18	CASSLGQGMNTEAFF	TGTGCCAGCTCACTTGGACAGGGAATGAACACTGAAGCTTTCTTT
13	.	.	TRBJ2-7	TRBV12-3/TRBV12-4	CASTPRSGWRQYF	TGTGCCAGCACCCCCAGGAGCGGCTGGCGGCAGTACTTC
17	TRBD2	.	TRBJ2-2	TRBV2	CASSSFSGAGVTGELFF	TGTGCCAGCAGTTCCTTTAGCGGGGCGGGCGTCACCGGGGAGCTGTTTTTT
16	.	many	TRBJ2-3	TRBV6-4	CASSDQAARDTDTQYF	TGTGCCAGCAGTGACCAGGCGGCCAGGGACACAGATACGCAGTATTTT
18	.	many	TRBJ2-6	TRBV7-2	CASSQHASGRSGANVLTF	TGTGCCAGCAGCCAACACGCATCGGGTCGATCTGGGGCCAACGTCCTGACTTTC
14	.	many	TRBJ2-7	TRBV19	CASSRDRAGNEQYF	TGTGCCAGTAGTAGAGATCGGGCGGGTAACGAGCAGTACTTC
10	.	.	TRBJ1-1	TRBV29-1	CSVSNSEAFF	TGCAGCGTTTCTAATTCTGAAGCTTTCTTT
12	.	few	TRBJ2-1	TRBV3-2	CASSQYGNEQFF	TGTGCCAGCAGCCAATACGGCAATGAGCAGTTCTTC
14	.	many	TRBJ1-4	TRBV30	CAWSVSGGSEKLFF	TGTGCCTGGAGTGTCTCCGGGGGCAGTGAAAAACTGTTTTTT
10	TRBD2	few	TRBJ2-3	TRBV19	CASSNPGLAF	TGTGCCAGTAGCAACCCGGGACTAGCCTTT
16	TRBD2	.	TRBJ2-1	TRBV24-1	CATSDRSGRAWNEQFF	TGTGCCACCAGTGACCGTAGCGGGAGGGCCTGGAATGAGCAGTTCTTC
19	TRBD2	many	TRBJ2-7	TRBV30	CAWSPSGGTLPPISYEQYF	TGTGCCTGGAGTCCCTCGGGGGGGACACTCCCCCCGATTTCCTACGAGCAGTACTTC